This TCR beta chain was sequenced during a study of beta chain features in type 1 diabetes. As concerns this clone: Its antigen is unknown.

The investigators reverse transcribed all of the isolated RNA, so they sequenced expressed TCRB transcripts. The table came from immunoSEQ multiplex PCR; TCRdb's copy has only in-frame clones and leaves some out. In the table there are around 360,000 clones, around 12% of which are singletons. The CDR3 is 13 residues long. Germline V gene lookup returns CDR1 MNHEY and CDR2 SVGAGI. Trimming shortened V by 2 bases and J by 10 bases, and 14 bases separated the two germline ends. Findings and limits, study-wide: The study found moderately but significantly shorter TCRB CDR3s in all four CD4+ subsets of Type 1 diabetes patients.

The sequence derives from a woman between 18 and 29 years old with type 1 diabetes. Sequenced sample: naive CD4+ T cells from blood. The chain employs TRBV6-5 and TRBJ1-2; maybe TRBD1 (5 bases). CDR3 protein: CASSYGGREDYTF. The CDR3 DNA sequence: TGTGCCAGCAGTTACGGTGGCAGGGAGGACTACACCTTC.